These 32 T cell receptor beta chains originate from one sample sequenced in a study of immune evolution from preneoplasia to lung adenocarcinoma. TCRdb's copy holds only in-frame clones and misses some; the assay was immunoSEQ multiplex PCR. The sample comprises several thousand clones, 82% of which are singletons, and around 2.8% rests with the top ten. Sequencing input: FFPE minimally invasive lung adenocarcinoma tissue. The receptor source for this set is a person aged 70 to 80 with lung adenocarcinoma.

This chain connects TRBV9 to TRBJ2-1; D may match TRBD1 or TRBD2 (5 bases each). Germline assignment: CDR1 SGDLS and CDR2 YYNGEE. Trimming removed 2 bases at V and 4 bases at J, with 13 bases between. CDR3 length equals 15 residues. This CDR3 reads CASSVRDDPYNEQFF. CDR3 in DNA: TGTGCCAGCAGCGTCCGGGACGACCCTTACAATGAGCAGTTCTTC.

The CDR3 is CSVVVTATNEKLFF. The CDR3 DNA is TGCAGCGTGGTTGTGACAGCAACTAATGAAAAACTGTTTTTT. The genes are TRBV29-1 and TRBJ1-4, with D maybe TRBD1 (5 bases). The V and J ends lost 6 bases and 0 bases respectively, with 11 bases between them. The CDR3 runs to 14 residues. Germline V gene lookup returns CDR1 SQVTM and CDR2 ANQGSEA. Filled out from reference TRBV29-1 and TRBJ1-4, the complete variable domain reads SAVISQKPSRDICQRGTSLTIQCQVDSQVTMMFWYRQQPGQSLTLIATANQGSEATYESGFVIDKFPISRPNLTFSTLTVSNMSPEDSSIYLCSVVVTATNEKLFFGSGTQLSVL.

The chain has TRBV19 and TRBJ2-5; D uncertain. The V and J ends lost 5 bases and 3 bases respectively, with 19 bases between them. The CDR3 has 16 residues. Germline V lookup: CDR1 LNHDA, CDR2 SQIVND (reference sequence). DNA for the CDR3: TGTGCCAGTAGTTTCGGTAGGGTAGGGAAAAAAGAGACCCAGTACTTC. Amino acids: CASSFGRVGKKETQYF.

In its sample, this clone was seen a few times. The chain combines TRBV7-9 with TRBJ1-2; no firm D call. Deletions cut 5 bases from V and 8 bases from J, with 18 bases between. Germline CDR1 SEHNR, CDR2 FQNEAQ (reference sequence). This CDR3 is 14 amino acids long. The CDR3 region has the DNA TGTGCCAGCAGCACCTCCGGGCCCACCCCCGGCTACACCTTC. Translation gives CASSTSGPTPGYTF.

As concerns this clone: Other DNA sequences in the sample encode the same CDR3. This chain joins TRBV11-2 and TRBJ1-1, with a weak D call TRBD1 (6 bases). From germline, CDR1 is SGHAT and CDR2 FQNNGV. The CDR3 sequence is 16 residues long. V was cut by 1 base and J by 4 bases, with 16 bases left in between. DNA of the CDR3: TGTGCCAGCAGCTTAGTTATGACCCGAGGGGGCACTGAAGCTTTCTTT. As protein: CASSLVMTRGGTEAFF.

The chain employs TRBV5-5 and TRBJ2-7; unclear D gene. V lost 4 bases, J lost 2 bases, and 7 bases lay in between. Per the germline V gene, CDR1 is SGHKS and CDR2 is YYEKEE (reference sequence). The CDR3 runs 12 residues. The CDR3 DNA reads as TGTGCCAGCAGCATCGCTACCTACGAGCAGTACTTC. It codes for CASSIATYEQYF.

The chain has TRBV15 and TRBJ1-2, with D maybe TRBD1 (5 bases). Trimming removed 3 bases from V and 2 bases from J, with 16 bases in between. The CDR3 extends over 16 amino acids. Germline V CDR1 and CDR2: LNHNV, YYDKDF (reference sequence). The CDR3 region has the DNA TGTGCCACCAGCAGGGCTGTAGGGGTTTCCAACTATGGCTACACCTTC. It codes for CATSRAVGVSNYGYTF.

This clone appeared a single time. The V call is TRBV5-1, the J call TRBJ2-7; TRBD1 aligns across 10 bases. J gave up 5 bases and V 2 bases, and 4 bases lay outside the gene matches. Per germline, CDR1 SGHRS and CDR2 YFSETQ. The length of the CDR3 is 14 residues. The CDR3 DNA is TGCGCCAGCAGCTTACAGACAGGGGGCAACGAGCAGTACTTC. Translating gives CASSLQTGGNEQYF.

The chain uses TRBV29-1 and TRBJ1-1, with TRBD1 matching 7 bases. CDR1 and CDR2 (germline): SQVTM, ANQGSEA. This CDR3 is 13 amino acids long. Trimming took 7 bases from V and 3 from J; bases not matched to a gene: 8. In DNA form, the CDR3 reads TGCAGCGCCCGGAGGGGGCAGGACACTGAAGCTTTCTTT. It translates to CSARRGQDTEAFF. The entire variable domain, with the rest obtained from reference TRBV29-1 and TRBJ1-1, is as follows: SAVISQKPSRDICQRGTSLTIQCQVDSQVTMMFWYRQQPGQSLTLIATANQGSEATYESGFVIDKFPISRPNLTFSTLTVSNMSPEDSSIYLCSARRGQDTEAFFGQGTRLTVV.

The chain joins TRBV2 to TRBJ2-2; 7 positions match TRBD2. V lost 1 base to trimming and J lost 3 bases; unmatched junction nucleotides: 11. This CDR3 region has 18 residues. Looked up from germline, CDR1 is SNHLY and CDR2 is FYNNEI. CDR3 coding DNA: TGTGCCAGCAGTGAAGTAACGGGAGGACGCCGGTACACCGGGGAGCTGTTTTTT. Translation gives CASSEVTGGRRYTGELFF.

V gene TRBV29-1 combines with J gene TRBJ1-3; perhaps TRBD1 as D (5 bases). The CDR3 has 13 amino acids. Germline CDR1 SQVTM, CDR2 ANQGSEA. Between the trimmed V and J ends, which lost 6 bases and 0 bases, there was a span of 9 bases. The CDR3, as DNA: TGCAGCGTGGGACTGAGCTCTGGAAACACCATATATTTT. This sequence encodes CSVGLSSGNTIYF. The whole variable domain, remainder taken from reference TRBV29-1 and TRBJ1-3, is SAVISQKPSRDICQRGTSLTIQCQVDSQVTMMFWYRQQPGQSLTLIATANQGSEATYESGFVIDKFPISRPNLTFSTLTVSNMSPEDSSIYLCSVGLSSGNTIYFGEGSWLTVV.

In its sample, this clone was seen a few times. The chain joins TRBV15 to TRBJ1-2; D perhaps matches TRBD1 (6 bases). V gave up 4 bases and J gave up 7 bases, with 13 bases separating them. The CDR3 sequence is 13 residues long. Germline V gives CDR1 LNHNV, CDR2 YYDKDF (reference sequence). The CDR3 bases are TGTGCCACCAGCATCAGAACAGGGTCTGGCTACACCTTC. Protein product: CATSIRTGSGYTF.

This clone was detected once. The chain uses TRBV30 and TRBJ2-2, with D tentatively TRBD1 or TRBD2 (5 bases each). This CDR3 is built from 14 residues. The germline gives CDR1 GTSNPN, CDR2 SVGIG (reference sequence). V was clipped by 4 bases and J by 4 bases, with 13 bases between them. The CDR3 reads CAWNEGRVTGELFF. DNA for the CDR3: TGTGCCTGGAACGAGGGGCGGGTCACCGGGGAGCTGTTTTTT.

The rearrangement links TRBV10-3 to TRBJ1-5, with D tentatively TRBD1 (6 bases). Germline lookup yields CDR1 ENHRY and CDR2 SYGVKD. Between the trimmed V and J ends, which lost 0 bases and 4 bases, there was a span of 10 bases. There are 15 residues in the CDR3. CDR3 in amino acids: CAISESGTRNQPQHF. The CDR3 DNA sequence: TGTGCCATCAGTGAGTCGGGGACACGTAATCAGCCCCAGCATTTT.

This chain uses TRBV7-2 with TRBJ1-2, with D possibly being TRBD1 (5 bases). Germline V lookup: CDR1 SGHTA, CDR2 FQGNSA. The CDR3 length is 14 residues. V was shortened by 0 bases and J by 4 bases, with 9 bases between the two germline ends. The CDR3 nucleotides read TGTGCCAGCAGCTTAGCCGGGACCGCCTATGGCTACACCTTC. It encodes CASSLAGTAYGYTF.

This clone was counted between two and nine times. The V and J genes are TRBV29-1 and TRBJ2-7; unclear D gene. V gave up 4 bases and J gave up 3 bases, with 10 bases separating them. This CDR3 is 12 amino acids long. Germline CDR1 SQVTM, CDR2 ANQGSEA. This CDR3 is CSVVNRYYEQYF. The CDR3 DNA sequence: TGCAGCGTTGTGAACAGATACTACGAGCAGTACTTC.

The chain couples TRBV18 to TRBJ1-2; D unclear. The ends were cut back, 3 bases at V and 1 base at J, with 6 bases in the middle. CDR1 and CDR2 from the germline V gene are KGHSH and LQKENI. The CDR3 runs to 13 residues. The CDR3, as DNA: TGTGCCAGCTCACCCCAGGATAACTATGGCTACACCTTC. It codes for CASSPQDNYGYTF.

The V call is TRBV9, the J call TRBJ1-4; D is ambiguous. CDR3 size: 13 residues. CDR1 SGDLS and CDR2 YYNGEE come from the germline V gene. V was trimmed by 3 bases and J by 8 bases, leaving 11 bases between them. CDR3 coding DNA: TGTGCCAGCAGCGGGGCGCGCGGGGAAAAACTGTTTTTT. Amino acid sequence: CASSGARGEKLFF.

J is TRBJ2-3 and V is TRBV15; D is undetermined. V dropped 5 bases and J dropped 3 bases, with 12 bases sitting between them. Germline values: CDR1 LNHNV, CDR2 YYDKDF (reference sequence). CDR3 length equals 14 residues. DNA of the CDR3: TGTGCCACCAGCGTGCGTACCCAAACAGATACGCAGTATTTT. Its protein product is CATSVRTQTDTQYF. Variable domain in full (rest from reference TRBV15 and TRBJ2-3): DAMVIQNPRYQVTQFGKPVTLSCSQTLNHNVMYWYQQKSSQAPKLLFHYYDKDFNNEADTPDNFQSRRPNTSFCFLDIRSPGLGDTAMYLCATSVRTQTDTQYFGPGTRLTVL.

The chain uses TRBV14 and TRBJ1-3; no reliable D call. Germline CDR1 and CDR2: SGHDN and FVKESK. The V and J ends lost 3 bases and 2 bases respectively, with 11 bases between them. The CDR3 is made up of 15 amino acids. The chain's CDR3 is CASSHAGRAGNTIYF. In nucleotides, the CDR3 is TGTGCCAGCAGCCACGCTGGGAGGGCTGGAAACACCATATATTTT.

This clone was seen a handful of times. The CDR3 sequence is CASRRTGMTQETQYF. The CDR3 DNA sequence: TGTGCCAGCAGGAGGACAGGGATGACCCAAGAGACCCAGTACTTC. The chain employs TRBV2 and TRBJ2-5, with 8 bases aligning to TRBD1. Germline CDR1 SNHLY, CDR2 FYNNEI. CDR3 length: 15 amino acids. The V segment lost 6 bases and the J segment 1 base; nucleotides outside the gene matches: 7.

The rearrangement uses TRBV20-1 and TRBJ2-5; no firm D call. The CDR3 spans 11 residues. Germline CDR1 DFQATT, CDR2 SNEGSKA (reference sequence). V dropped 6 bases and J dropped 3 bases, with 8 bases sitting between them. The CDR3, as DNA: TGCAGTGCCCTTACAAAAGAGACCCAGTACTTC. This translates into CSALTKETQYF.

CDR3 sequence reads: CASSQEGRQGPDTQYF. CDR3 DNA sequence: TGTGCCAGCAGCCAAGAAGGGAGACAGGGTCCAGATACGCAGTATTTT. The chain links TRBV4-2 to TRBJ2-3; 7 bases are a match to TRBD1. Germline V CDR1 and CDR2: LGHNA, YNFKEQ. The CDR3 length is 16 residues. J lost 4 bases, V lost 0 bases, and 7 bases had no gene match.

This chain links TRBV7-3 with TRBJ2-1; 11 bases map to TRBD2. Germline values: CDR1 SGHTA, CDR2 FQGTGA. With V trimmed by 5 bases and J by 10 bases, 10 bases remained unmatched. The CDR3 covers 15 residues. The CDR3: CASSPSATSGTEQFF. The CDR3 DNA reads as TGTGCCAGCAGCCCCTCCGCGACTAGCGGGACAGAGCAGTTCTTC.

This rearrangement joins TRBV6-5 to TRBJ1-2, with D possibly being TRBD1 (6 bases). The CDR3 has 14 amino acids. The germline V gene has CDR1 MNHEY and CDR2 SVGAGI. The ends were cut back, 6 bases at V and 5 bases at J, with 16 bases in the middle. CDR3: CASRPRGAAYGYTF. CDR3 DNA: TGTGCCAGCAGACCCCGGGGGGCCGCATATGGCTACACCTTC.

This clone turned up a few times. The chain has TRBV5-4 and TRBJ2-7; D is possibly TRBD1 (6 bases). This CDR3 contains 15 residues. Per the germline V gene, CDR1 is SGHNT and CDR2 is YYREEE (reference sequence). Trimming shortened V by 2 bases and J by 5 bases, and 17 bases separated the two germline ends. The CDR3 region is CASSFPGHPLNEQYF. As DNA, the CDR3 is TGTGCCAGCAGCTTCCCGGGACACCCCCTCAACGAGCAGTACTTC. Full variable domain (outside the CDR3, taken from reference TRBV5-4 and TRBJ2-7): ETGVTQSPTHLIKTRGQQVTLRCSSQSGHNTVSWYQQALGQGPQFIFQYYREEENGRGNFPPRFSGLQFPNYSSELNVNALELDDSALYLCASSFPGHPLNEQYFGPGTRLTVT.

This clone is labeled as medium-sized. The chain uses TRBV9 and TRBJ2-7, with 8 bases identical to TRBD1. This CDR3 has 17 residues. Trimming took 4 bases from V and 5 from J; bases not matched to a gene: 17. Germline values: CDR1 SGDLS, CDR2 YYNGEE. CDR3 sequence (DNA): TGTGCCAGCAGCCCGGCGGGCACCGGGACAGGCGTCAACGAGCAGTACTTC. Translation gives CASSPAGTGTGVNEQYF.

To note about this clone: Different DNA sequences within this sample yield the same CDR3. The gene calls are TRBV19 and TRBJ2-1; TRBD2 matches at 9 bases. This CDR3 has 15 amino acids. Germline V gene sequence: CDR1 LNHDA, CDR2 SQIVND (reference sequence). The V segment lost 3 bases and the J segment 5 bases; nucleotides outside the gene matches: 5. The CDR3 DNA is TGTGCCAGTAGTATCCGGCGGGGGGGGAACAATGAGCAGTTCTTC. Amino acids: CASSIRRGGNNEQFF.

This clone has a handful of counts. The chain links TRBV5-6 to TRBJ2-1; unclear D gene. Between the trimmed V and J ends, which lost 4 bases and 3 bases, there was a span of 14 bases. The CDR3 has 15 amino acids. The germline V gene encodes CDR1 SGHDT and CDR2 YYEEEE. The CDR3 sequence: CASSIPLDGYNEQFF. As DNA, the CDR3 is TGTGCCAGCAGCATTCCCCTGGACGGCTACAATGAGCAGTTCTTC.

The gene calls are TRBV7-9 and TRBJ1-2; 11 bases agree with TRBD1. Germline CDR1 is SEHNR and CDR2 is FQNEAQ (reference sequence). With V trimmed by 5 bases and J by 7 bases, 9 bases remained unmatched. The CDR3 runs 15 residues. The CDR3 DNA follows: TGTGCCAGCAGCCCCGGGACAGGGGGACAGGGTGGCTACACCTTC. The encoded protein is CASSPGTGGQGGYTF.

The J gene is TRBJ2-5, the V gene TRBV5-3; 7 bases match TRBD1. TRBV5-3 is an ORF, and what it does is uncertain. The CDR3 contains 15 residues. Unmatched junction bases numbered 4, after V lost 1 base and J lost 1 base. The CDR3 sequence: CARSLRGQVQETQYF. CDR3 bases: TGTGCCAGAAGCTTGCGAGGACAGGTCCAAGAGACCCAGTACTTC.

This clone has just a few counts. The rearrangement links TRBV2 to TRBJ2-1; D is uncertain. Trimming left V 6 bases short and J 8 bases short, with 8 bases between. The germline gives CDR1 SNHLY, CDR2 FYNNEI. The CDR3 covers 11 residues. As DNA, the CDR3 is TGTGCCAGCAGCGGGTGGTATGAGCAGTTCTTC. It yields the protein CASSGWYEQFF.